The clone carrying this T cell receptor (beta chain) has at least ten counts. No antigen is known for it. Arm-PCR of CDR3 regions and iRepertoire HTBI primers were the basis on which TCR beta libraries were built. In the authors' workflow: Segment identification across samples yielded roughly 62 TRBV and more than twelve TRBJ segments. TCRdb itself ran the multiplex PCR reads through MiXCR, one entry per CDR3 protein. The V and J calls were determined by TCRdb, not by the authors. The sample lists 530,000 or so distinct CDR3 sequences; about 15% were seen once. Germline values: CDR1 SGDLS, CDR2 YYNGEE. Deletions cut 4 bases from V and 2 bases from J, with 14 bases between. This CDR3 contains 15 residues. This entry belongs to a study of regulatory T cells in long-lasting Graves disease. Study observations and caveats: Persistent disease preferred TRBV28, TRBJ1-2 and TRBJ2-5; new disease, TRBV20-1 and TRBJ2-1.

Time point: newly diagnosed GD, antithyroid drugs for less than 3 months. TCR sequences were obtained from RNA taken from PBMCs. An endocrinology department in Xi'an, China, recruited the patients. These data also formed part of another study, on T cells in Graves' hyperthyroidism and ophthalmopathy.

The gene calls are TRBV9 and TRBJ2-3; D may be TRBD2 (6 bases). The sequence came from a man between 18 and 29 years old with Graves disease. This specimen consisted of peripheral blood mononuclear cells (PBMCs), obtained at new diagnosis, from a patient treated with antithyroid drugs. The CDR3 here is CASSRLAESTDTQYF. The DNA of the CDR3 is TGTGCCAGCAGCCGTTTAGCGGAGTCCACAGATACGCAGTATTTT.